This is a list of T cell receptor beta chains from one sample in a study of blood T cell repertoires in COVID-19. Sequencing was performed with immunoSEQ multiplex PCR; in TCRdb, only in-frame clones are kept and a portion is missing. Of approximately 180,000 clones listed, roughly 83% were seen once; the top ten hold around 7%. Sequences were obtained from peripheral blood. The receptors here all came from a woman aged 40 to 50 with COVID-19, enrolled during active disease. Both conserved end residues are part of each CDR3. The D gene is left open where the match is weak. Where a row states a size, it is once, few, many or the class of an expanded clone; other rows omit it.

V gene	clone size	D gene	J gene	CDR3 protein	CDR3 DNA
TRBV19	NA	NA	TRBJ1-4	CASSNSNRGKLFF	TGTGCCAGTAGTAATTCTAATAGGGGGAAACTGTTTTTT
TRBV12-5	NA	NA	TRBJ2-5	CASGLSGETQYF	TGTGCTAGTGGTTTATCGGGGGAGACCCAGTACTTC
TRBV2	NA	NA	TRBJ1-1	CASSEALRSRNTEAFF	TGTGCCAGCAGTGAAGCGCTTCGGAGCCGGAACACTGAAGCTTTCTTT
TRBV5-1	NA	NA	TRBJ2-1	CASSLGRTYNEQFF	TGCGCCAGCAGCTTGGGGAGGACCTACAATGAGCAGTTCTTC
TRBV7-3	NA	TRBD2	TRBJ2-3	CASSSGTSGSTADTQYF	TGTGCCAGCAGCTCGGGGACTAGCGGGAGTACGGCAGATACGCAGTATTTT
TRBV11-3	NA	NA	TRBJ2-1	CASSPAGGGEQFF	TGTGCCAGCAGCCCCGCAGGGGGAGGTGAGCAGTTCTTC
TRBV18	NA	TRBD2	TRBJ2-6	CASSSSIGSGRSSGANVLTF	TGTGCCAGCTCATCATCGATCGGTAGCGGGAGGTCGTCTGGGGCCAACGTCCTGACTTTC
TRBV5-1	NA	TRBD1	TRBJ2-7	CASSSRPPGQGAHEQYF	TGCGCCAGCAGCTCCAGGCCCCCGGGACAGGGAGCGCACGAGCAGTACTTC
TRBV5-5	NA	NA	TRBJ2-6	CASSLAVVSGANVLTF	TGTGCCAGCAGCTTGGCGGTCGTGTCTGGGGCCAACGTCCTGACTTTC
TRBV4-1	NA	NA	TRBJ1-3	CASSQGETGSGNTIYF	TGCGCCAGCAGCCAGGGGGAGACAGGCTCTGGAAACACCATATATTTT
TRBV9	NA	NA	TRBJ2-7	CASSVASSNYEQYF	TGTGCCAGCAGCGTAGCTAGCTCGAACTACGAGCAGTACTTC
TRBV5-1	NA	NA	TRBJ1-2	CASSLVVDSYGYTF	TGCGCCAGCAGCTTGGTAGTAGACAGCTATGGCTACACCTTC
TRBV7-2	NA	TRBD2	TRBJ2-1	CASSSGLADYNEQFF	TGTGCCAGCAGCTCGGGACTAGCGGACTACAATGAGCAGTTCTTC
TRBV28	NA	NA	TRBJ2-3	CASSLWRADLLDTQYF	TGTGCCAGCAGTTTATGGAGAGCGGACCTATTAGATACGCAGTATTTT
TRBV10-3	few	TRBD2	TRBJ2-7	CAITRTERGGREQYF	TGTGCCATCACCCGGACCGAGCGGGGGGGCCGCGAGCAGTACTTC
TRBV28	NA	TRBD1	TRBJ2-7	CASATGGRYEQYF	TGTGCCAGCGCTACAGGGGGTCGCTACGAGCAGTACTTC
TRBV6-1	NA	NA	TRBJ2-7	CASSEINSPSSYEQYF	TGTGCCAGCAGTGAGATTAATTCCCCGAGCTCCTACGAGCAGTACTTC
TRBV5-3	NA	TRBD2	TRBJ2-4	CAIRLAENIQYF	TGTGCCATTAGACTAGCGGAAAACATTCAGTACTTC
TRBV7-9	NA	TRBD1	TRBJ1-2	CASNIDPGQRYGYTF	TGTGCCAGCAACATCGACCCGGGACAGCGCTATGGCTACACCTTC
TRBV19	once	TRBD1	TRBJ1-3	CASSIVPGQHGNTIYF	TGTGCCAGTAGTATAGTCCCGGGACAGCATGGAAACACCATATATTTT
TRBV7-2	NA	NA	TRBJ1-1	CASSFSVSAFF	TGTGCCAGCAGCTTTTCGGTTTCAGCTTTCTTT
TRBV27	NA	NA	TRBJ1-4	CASSGLGQANEKLFF	TGTGCCAGCAGCGGCCTGGGTCAGGCTAATGAAAAACTGTTTTTT
TRBV6-2/TRBV6-3	few	TRBD2	TRBJ2-1	CASSHHLLRSSGRSHNEQFF	TGTGCCAGCAGCCATCACTTACTTAGATCTAGCGGGAGATCCCACAATGAGCAGTTCTTC
TRBV11-2	NA	NA	TRBJ1-1	CASSDPGGTTEAFF	TGTGCCAGCAGCGACCCGGGAGGTACCACTGAAGCTTTCTTT
TRBV19	NA	TRBD1	TRBJ1-2	CASSRRQGPVGDYGYTF	TGTGCCAGTAGTCGTCGACAGGGCCCCGTGGGGGACTATGGCTACACCTTC
TRBV19	once	NA	TRBJ1-1	CASSHQRGTEAFF	TGTGCCAGTAGCCACCAACGGGGGACTGAAGCTTTCTTT
TRBV18	NA	TRBD1	TRBJ1-6	CASSLGQGAGSPLHF	TGTGCCAGCTCACTCGGACAGGGGGCCGGGTCACCCCTCCACTTT
TRBV7-9	NA	NA	TRBJ1-4	CASSPRVTANEKLFF	TGTGCCAGCAGTCCCAGGGTTACAGCTAATGAAAAACTGTTTTTT
TRBV18	few	NA	TRBJ1-1	CASSQQAAGTEAFF	TGTGCCAGCTCCCAACAGGCGGCGGGGACTGAAGCTTTCTTT
TRBV28	NA	TRBD2	TRBJ2-3	CASSSSGTSGTDTQYF	TGTGCCAGCAGTTCTTCCGGGACTAGCGGCACAGATACGCAGTATTTT
TRBV15	NA	TRBD1	TRBJ2-7	CATSGDRKNYEQYF	TGTGCCACCAGCGGGGACAGGAAAAACTACGAGCAGTACTTC
TRBV5-8	NA	TRBD1	TRBJ2-1	CASSQGTGGSYNEQFF	TGTGCCAGCAGTCAAGGGACAGGGGGCTCCTACAATGAGCAGTTCTTC
TRBV5-1	NA	NA	TRBJ2-1	CASSLALRDEQFF	TGCGCCAGCAGCTTGGCCCTCCGGGATGAGCAGTTCTTC
TRBV4-1	NA	TRBD2	TRBJ2-7	CASSLTSGRPYEQYF	TGCGCCAGCAGTCTCACTAGCGGGAGACCCTACGAGCAGTACTTC
TRBV5-1	few	TRBD1	TRBJ2-7	CASSLGPSDRDSYEQYF	TGCGCCAGCAGCTTGGGTCCTTCGGACAGGGACTCCTACGAGCAGTACTTC
TRBV7-2	NA	NA	TRBJ1-1	CASSFPGQQAFF	TGTGCCAGCAGCTTCCCCGGACAGCAAGCTTTCTTT
TRBV5-6	NA	NA	TRBJ1-2	CASLLSRVNYGYTF	TGTGCCAGTCTTTTATCTCGGGTGAACTATGGCTACACCTTC
TRBV11-2	NA	NA	TRBJ2-1	CASSLGLRESGNEQFF	TGTGCCAGCAGCTTAGGGTTACGGGAGTCGGGCAATGAGCAGTTCTTC
TRBV7-9	NA	TRBD2	TRBJ2-7	CASSPTPGTSVTSSYEQYF	TGTGCCAGCAGCCCCACTCCCGGGACTAGCGTTACGAGCTCCTACGAGCAGTACTTC
TRBV21-1	once	NA	TRBJ1-5	CASSKVWPYNQPQHF	TGTGCCAGCAGCAAAGTCTGGCCGTACAATCAGCCCCAGCATTTT
TRBV2	NA	TRBD2	TRBJ2-6	CASLTSGGGNSGANVLTF	TGTGCCAGCTTGACTAGCGGAGGAGGTAACTCTGGGGCCAACGTCCTGACTTTC
TRBV7-6	NA	TRBD2	TRBJ2-1	CASSYGTSGYNEQFF	TGTGCCAGCAGCTACGGGACTAGCGGTTACAATGAGCAGTTCTTC
TRBV2	NA	NA	TRBJ2-7	CATEVNRGNEQYF	TGTGCCACAGAGGTTAACCGGGGAAACGAGCAGTACTTC
TRBV18	NA	TRBD1	TRBJ2-1	CASSPKIGTESYNEQFF	TGTGCCAGCTCACCAAAGATCGGGACAGAGTCCTACAATGAGCAGTTCTTC
TRBV7-9	NA	NA	TRBJ2-7	CASSSIAKYEQYF	TGTGCCAGCAGCTCGATAGCGAAATACGAGCAGTACTTC
TRBV2	NA	TRBD2	TRBJ2-1	CASSPIGTSGVNEQFF	TGTGCCAGCAGTCCTATCGGGACTAGCGGGGTTAATGAGCAGTTCTTC
TRBV28	NA	TRBD1	TRBJ2-7	CASSQIGQDSYEQYF	TGTGCCAGCAGCCAGATTGGACAGGATTCCTACGAGCAGTACTTC
TRBV13	NA	TRBD2	TRBJ2-3	CASSFATSGTSGRARNTDTQYF	TGTGCCAGCAGCTTTGCTACCTCCGGGACTAGCGGGAGGGCCCGGAACACAGATACGCAGTATTTT